The T cell receptor beta chain described here comes from a study of T cell repertoires in cytomegalovirus infection. CDR1 MNHEY and CDR2 SVGAGI come from the germline V gene. Trimming cost V 1 base and J 5 bases, with 8 bases left between them. The CDR3 loop spans 13 amino acids. Points on this clonotype: Its antigen is not identified.

One entry per CDR3 protein, called by TCRdb with MiXCR from the reads. The sample lists 900,000 to 950,000 distinct CDR3 sequences, approximately 31% seen once, with 13% in the top ten. This chain links TRBV6-5 with TRBJ2-5, with D perhaps TRBD1 or TRBD2 (5 bases each). The source is a human donor in good health (CMV status not recorded). Some clones in this sample may be carry-over from other donors' samples. The specimen comprised cultured CD8+ T cells from PBMCs, sampled from culture after CMV antigen stimulation. CDR3 nucleotide sequence: TGTGCCAGCAGTTACTTTGGGGGTGAGACCCAGTACTTC. Encoded protein: CASSYFGGETQYF.